Listed below are T cell receptor beta chains from one sample, sequenced in a study of blood T cell repertoires in COVID-19. The method was immunoSEQ multiplex PCR; TCRdb's version includes in-frame clones alone and lacks a portion of them. This sample has about 280,000 clones; 85% occur once, and the top ten carry 4% to 6%. Sample: peripheral blood. The receptor set was obtained from a man in his fifties with active or convalescent COVID-19. Each CDR3 is given with its conserved first and last residue. The order of the fields is J gene, V gene, D gene, CDR3 protein. The D gene is left open where the match is weak.

J gene: TRBJ2-1
V gene: TRBV18
D gene: NA
CDR3 protein: CASSPRLLPDNEQFF

J gene: TRBJ1-6
V gene: TRBV11-2
D gene: NA
CDR3 protein: CASSLRGRGNSPLHF

J gene: TRBJ2-1
V gene: TRBV7-2
D gene: NA
CDR3 protein: CASSLQGPNEQFF

J gene: TRBJ2-1
V gene: TRBV6-5
D gene: TRBD2
CDR3 protein: CASRMASGTYEQFF

J gene: TRBJ1-1
V gene: TRBV7-2
D gene: NA
CDR3 protein: CASSLPLTTEAFF

J gene: TRBJ2-4
V gene: TRBV6-5
D gene: NA
CDR3 protein: CASSYDRKNIQYF

J gene: TRBJ1-1
V gene: TRBV4-1
D gene: TRBD1
CDR3 protein: CASSQSGTGLTEAFF

J gene: TRBJ1-2
V gene: TRBV5-1
D gene: TRBD1
CDR3 protein: CASSPEGRGRDYGYTF

J gene: TRBJ2-1
V gene: TRBV3-1/TRBV3-2
D gene: TRBD2
CDR3 protein: CASSRGLAGVKQFF

J gene: TRBJ2-7
V gene: TRBV30
D gene: TRBD2
CDR3 protein: CAWSVGRGAYEQYF

J gene: TRBJ1-5
V gene: TRBV7-2
D gene: NA
CDR3 protein: CASSSYPGHNQPQHF

J gene: TRBJ2-1
V gene: TRBV4-1
D gene: TRBD2
CDR3 protein: CASSLNVGGGSYNEQFF

J gene: TRBJ1-2
V gene: TRBV3-1/TRBV3-2
D gene: NA
CDR3 protein: CASSPNGVNGYTF

J gene: TRBJ2-6
V gene: TRBV6-1
D gene: NA
CDR3 protein: CASSDQVRVPGANVLTF

J gene: TRBJ2-5
V gene: TRBV5-1
D gene: TRBD2
CDR3 protein: CASSLAEAGGRETQYF

J gene: TRBJ1-6
V gene: TRBV15
D gene: NA
CDR3 protein: CATSRDRDSYNSPLHF

J gene: TRBJ2-7
V gene: TRBV19
D gene: TRBD1
CDR3 protein: CASSISGQRYYEQYF

J gene: TRBJ1-2
V gene: TRBV7-2
D gene: TRBD1
CDR3 protein: CASSARDSSSFGGYTF

J gene: TRBJ2-3
V gene: TRBV10-3
D gene: NA
CDR3 protein: CAISPGQTSSTDTQYF

J gene: TRBJ2-2
V gene: TRBV5-1
D gene: NA
CDR3 protein: CASSLYPIGGGQNTGELFF

J gene: TRBJ2-3
V gene: TRBV7-3
D gene: NA
CDR3 protein: CASSPGTSTDTQYF

J gene: TRBJ1-4
V gene: TRBV7-9
D gene: NA
CDR3 protein: CASSSRATNEKLFF

J gene: TRBJ1-3
V gene: TRBV5-1
D gene: NA
CDR3 protein: CASSLEGAGGNTIYF

J gene: TRBJ1-5
V gene: TRBV21-1
D gene: NA
CDR3 protein: CASSKGSTGMVSNQPQHF